Presented here are 7 T cell receptor beta chains from one specimen sequenced in a study of blood T cells in healthy people across ages. Alongside a J-beta primer mix, a sample-barcoded 5' primer served in a second PCR lasting roughly 6 to 11 cycles. Each CDR3 protein is one row after TCRdb ran MiXCR on the 5' RACE reads. The sample lists fewer than 750,000 distinct CDR3 sequences, over 40% occurring once. Sequencing was done on a sample of blood. The source is a woman older than 75 in good health.

The chain uses TRBV7-3 and TRBJ2-3; D may be TRBD1 or TRBD2 (5 bases each). V dropped 2 bases and J dropped 0 bases, with 9 bases sitting between them. Per the germline V gene, CDR1 is SGHTA and CDR2 is FQGTGA. The CDR3 is 15 residues long. CDR3: CASSLGGRSTDTQYF. The CDR3 nucleotides are TGTGCCAGCAGCTTAGGGGGTAGGAGCACAGATACGCAGTATTTT.

V is TRBV7-2 and J is TRBJ2-4; 8 bases are shared with TRBD1. The CDR3 runs to 13 residues. Germline CDR1 is SGHTA and CDR2 is FQGNSA. Germline trimming cut 4 bases from V and 7 bases from J; bases unmatched to any gene: 3. CDR3 protein: CASSSNRGNIQYF. The CDR3 DNA is TGTGCCAGCAGCTCCAACAGGGGGAACATTCAGTACTTC.

This clonotype was detected many times. The V and J genes are TRBV7-2 and TRBJ1-1; TRBD1 agrees at 8 bases. Germline CDR1 SGHTA, CDR2 FQGNSA. This CDR3 region has 14 residues. The trim removed 1 base at V and 6 bases at J, leaving 4 bases unmatched. The CDR3, as DNA: TGTGCCAGCAGCTTAGTCCCGGGACAGGCTGAAGCTTTCTTT. Amino acid sequence: CASSLVPGQAEAFF.

This clonotype came up a few times. The chain has TRBV6-2 or TRBV6-3 and TRBJ2-1, with a possible D match to TRBD2 (5 bases). This CDR3 comprises 14 residues. V lost 3 bases to trimming and J lost 3 bases, with 9 bases between them. The germline CDR1 and CDR2 sequences are MNHEY and SVGEGT. CDR3: CASSYRRDYNEQFF. In DNA form, the CDR3 reads TGTGCCAGCAGTTATCGTCGGGACTACAATGAGCAGTTCTTC.

In the case of this clonotype: A much larger clone sits a single nucleotide away, making a read error possible. V gene TRBV4-2 combines with J gene TRBJ2-5, with 7 positions matching TRBD2. The CDR3 loop spans 17 amino acids. Trimming cost V 4 bases and J 11 bases; bases outside gene matches: 22. The V gene's germline CDR1 is LGHNA and CDR2 YNFKEQ. The CDR3 region has the DNA TGTGCCAGCAGCCCTGCCCTAGAGCGGGGCCGGACTAATGAGCAGTACTTC. Amino acids: CASSPALERGRTNEQYF.

In this sample, this clonotype turned up many times. The V and J genes are TRBV3-1 and TRBJ2-1; 10 bases match TRBD2. The CDR3 totals 17 residues. The germline CDR1 and CDR2 sequences are LGHDT and YNNKEL (reference sequence). V shed 0 bases and J 9 bases; nucleotides not matched to a gene: 11. CDR3 in DNA: TGTGCCAGCAGCCAAGATCTTTGGAGCGGGGGGGCGGTTGAGCAGTTCTTC. This gives the protein CASSQDLWSGGAVEQFF.

The chain is built from TRBV7-3 and TRBJ2-3, with a weak D call TRBD1 (6 bases). The CDR3 is 14 residues long. The V and J ends lost 5 bases and 3 bases respectively, with 12 bases between them. CDR1 and CDR2 from the germline V gene are SGHTA and FQGTGA. The CDR3 coding sequence is TGTGCCAGCAGCCAAGGGGGTGATACAGATACGCAGTATTTT. It is translated as CASSQGGDTDTQYF.